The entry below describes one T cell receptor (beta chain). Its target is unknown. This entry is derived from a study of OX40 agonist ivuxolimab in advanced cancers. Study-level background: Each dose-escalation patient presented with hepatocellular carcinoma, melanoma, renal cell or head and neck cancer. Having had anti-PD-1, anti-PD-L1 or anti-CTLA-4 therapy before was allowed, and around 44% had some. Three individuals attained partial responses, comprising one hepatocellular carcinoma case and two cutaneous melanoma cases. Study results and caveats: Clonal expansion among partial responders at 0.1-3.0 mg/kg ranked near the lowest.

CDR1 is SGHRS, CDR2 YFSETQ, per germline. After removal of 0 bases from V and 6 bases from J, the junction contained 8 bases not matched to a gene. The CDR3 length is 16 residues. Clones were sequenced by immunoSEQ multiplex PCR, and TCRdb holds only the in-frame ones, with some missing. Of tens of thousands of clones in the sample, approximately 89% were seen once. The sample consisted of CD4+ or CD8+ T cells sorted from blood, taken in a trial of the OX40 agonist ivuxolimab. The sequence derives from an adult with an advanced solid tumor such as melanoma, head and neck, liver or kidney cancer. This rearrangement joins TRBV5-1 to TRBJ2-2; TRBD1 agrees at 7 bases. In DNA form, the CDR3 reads TGCGCCAGCAGCTTGGAGGATAGGGGGCGTTCCGGGGAGCTGTTTTTT. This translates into CASSLEDRGRSGELFF.